This TCR beta chain comes out of a study of shared clonotypes between healthy human individuals. This clone turned up a few times. Trimming pared 1 base from V and 5 bases from J, leaving 18 bases between. The CDR3 is 18 residues long. Per the germline V gene, CDR1 is MGHRA and CDR2 is YSYEKL. The repertoire was sequenced with immunoSEQ multiplex PCR; TCRdb's copy has only in-frame clones and lacks some. This sample has nearly 1 million clones, with 60% to 85% found just once. The sequencing sample was made of memory CD4+ T cells sorted from blood. The subset was: CD45RA-negative fraction. The J gene is TRBJ1-6, the V gene TRBV4-1; D possibly corresponds to TRBD1 (6 bases). This sequence originates from a man aged 18 to 29 in good health. CDR3: CASSQVQPGQRNNSPLHF. The CDR3 DNA reads TGCGCCAGCAGCCAAGTACAACCGGGACAACGTAATAATTCACCCCTCCACTTT.